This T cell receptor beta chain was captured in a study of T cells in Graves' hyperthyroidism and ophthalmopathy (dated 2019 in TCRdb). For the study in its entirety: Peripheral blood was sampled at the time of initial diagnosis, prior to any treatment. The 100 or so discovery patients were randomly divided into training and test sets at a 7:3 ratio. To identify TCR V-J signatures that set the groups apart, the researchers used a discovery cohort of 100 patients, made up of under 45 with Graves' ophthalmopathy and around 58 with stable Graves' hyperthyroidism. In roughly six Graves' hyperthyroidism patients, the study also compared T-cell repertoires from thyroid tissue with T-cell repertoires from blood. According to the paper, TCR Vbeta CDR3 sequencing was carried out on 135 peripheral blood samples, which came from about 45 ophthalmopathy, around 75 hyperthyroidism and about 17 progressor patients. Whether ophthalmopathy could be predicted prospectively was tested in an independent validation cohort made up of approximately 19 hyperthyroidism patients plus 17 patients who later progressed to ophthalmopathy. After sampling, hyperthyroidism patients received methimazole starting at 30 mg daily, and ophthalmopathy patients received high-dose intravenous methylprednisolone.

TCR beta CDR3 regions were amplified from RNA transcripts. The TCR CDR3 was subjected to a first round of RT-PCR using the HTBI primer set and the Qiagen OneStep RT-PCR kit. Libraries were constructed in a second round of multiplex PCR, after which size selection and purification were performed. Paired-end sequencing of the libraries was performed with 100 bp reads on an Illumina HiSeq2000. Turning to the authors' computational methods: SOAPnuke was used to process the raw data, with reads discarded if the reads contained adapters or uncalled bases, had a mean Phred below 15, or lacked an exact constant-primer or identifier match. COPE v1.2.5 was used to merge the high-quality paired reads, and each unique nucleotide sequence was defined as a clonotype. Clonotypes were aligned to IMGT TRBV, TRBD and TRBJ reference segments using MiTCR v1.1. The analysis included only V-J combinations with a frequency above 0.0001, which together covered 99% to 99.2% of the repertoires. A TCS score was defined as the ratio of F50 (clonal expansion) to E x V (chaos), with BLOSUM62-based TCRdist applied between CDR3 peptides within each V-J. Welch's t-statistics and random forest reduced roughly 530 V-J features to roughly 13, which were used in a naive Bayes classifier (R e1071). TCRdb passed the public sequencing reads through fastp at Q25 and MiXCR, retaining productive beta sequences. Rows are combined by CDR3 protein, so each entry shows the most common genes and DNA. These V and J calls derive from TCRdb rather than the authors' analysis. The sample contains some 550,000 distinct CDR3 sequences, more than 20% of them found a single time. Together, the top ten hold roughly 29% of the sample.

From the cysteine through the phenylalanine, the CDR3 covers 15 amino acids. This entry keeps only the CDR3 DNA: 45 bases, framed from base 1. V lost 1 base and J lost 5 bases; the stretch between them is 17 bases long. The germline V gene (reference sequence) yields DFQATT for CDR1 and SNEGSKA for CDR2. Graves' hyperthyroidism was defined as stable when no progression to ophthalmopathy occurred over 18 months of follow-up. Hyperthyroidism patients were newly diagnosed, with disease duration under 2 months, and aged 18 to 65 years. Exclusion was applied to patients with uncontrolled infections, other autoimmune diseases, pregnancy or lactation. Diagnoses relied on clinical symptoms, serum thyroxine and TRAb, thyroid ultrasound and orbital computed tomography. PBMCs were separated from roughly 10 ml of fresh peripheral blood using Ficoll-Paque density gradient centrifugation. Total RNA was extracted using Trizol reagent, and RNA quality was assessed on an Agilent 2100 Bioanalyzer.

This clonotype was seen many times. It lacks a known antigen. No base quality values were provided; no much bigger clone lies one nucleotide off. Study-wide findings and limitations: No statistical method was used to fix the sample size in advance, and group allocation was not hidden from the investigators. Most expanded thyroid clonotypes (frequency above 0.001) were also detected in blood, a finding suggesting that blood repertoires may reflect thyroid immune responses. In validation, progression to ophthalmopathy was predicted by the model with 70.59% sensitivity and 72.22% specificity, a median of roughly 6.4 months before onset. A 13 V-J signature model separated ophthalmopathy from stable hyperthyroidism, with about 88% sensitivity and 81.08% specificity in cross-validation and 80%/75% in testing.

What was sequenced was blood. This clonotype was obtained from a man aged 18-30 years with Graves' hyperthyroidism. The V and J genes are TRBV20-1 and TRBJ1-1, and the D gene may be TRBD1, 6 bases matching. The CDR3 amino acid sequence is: CSARVYRGSSTEAFF. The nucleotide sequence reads TGCAGTGCTAGAGTTTATAGGGGGAGTTCTACTGAAGCTTTCTTT.